A single sample is the source of the 10 T cell receptor beta chains below, sequenced in a study of blood T cells in healthy people across ages. Using a J-beta primer mix together with a sample-barcoded 5' primer, a second PCR was run for roughly 6 to 11 cycles. From the 5' RACE reads, TCRdb called clonotypes with MiXCR, one entry per CDR3 protein. The table has 1.5 million to 2 million distinct CDR3 sequences, about 30% seen once; the top ten hold over 7%. The sample was blood. These receptor sequences come from a woman aged 25 to 39 in good health.

This clonotype was counted many times. This chain links TRBV7-9 with TRBJ2-1; TRBD2 might be the D (5 bases). Germline CDR1 is SEHNR and CDR2 is FQNEAQ (reference sequence). CDR3 length: 15 amino acids. Trimming cost V 4 bases and J 2 bases, with 12 bases left between them. The CDR3 region has the DNA TGTGCCAGCAGCTCCAGCGGAATCCCCTACAATGAGCAGTTCTTC. Its protein is CASSSSGIPYNEQFF.

The chain recombines TRBV20-1 with TRBJ2-7; 7 positions match TRBD2. There are 14 residues in the CDR3. In germline, CDR1 is DFQATT, CDR2 SNEGSKA (reference sequence). V was pared by 6 bases and J by 0 bases, with 8 bases of the junction left unmatched. CDR3 coding DNA: TGCAGTGCATCACAAGCGGGATTCTCCTACGAGCAGTACTTC. Encoded protein: CSASQAGFSYEQYF.

The chain joins TRBV20-1 to TRBJ2-1; the match to TRBD1 covers 7 bases. The CDR3 is 14 residues long. Germline V CDR1 and CDR2: DFQATT, SNEGSKA (reference sequence). The V segment lost 5 bases and the J segment 7 bases; nucleotides outside the gene matches: 11. CDR3 protein: CSAGQAAFTNEQFF. In DNA form, the CDR3 reads TGCAGTGCTGGACAGGCCGCGTTTACGAATGAGCAGTTCTTC.

This clonotype has just one count. V and J are TRBV2 and TRBJ2-4; perhaps TRBD1 as D (6 bases). Trimming cost V 6 bases and J 3 bases, with 12 bases left between them. This CDR3 comprises 14 residues. Germline lookup yields CDR1 SNHLY and CDR2 FYNNEI. The CDR3 DNA follows: TGTGCCAGCAGGGACAGTTACCTCAAAAACATTCAGTACTTC. Protein product: CASRDSYLKNIQYF.

Concerning this clonotype: At one boundary the junction diverges from the germline segment, which might be a read error. The genes are TRBV12-3 or TRBV12-4 and TRBJ2-1, with 9 bases lining up with TRBD2. This CDR3 has 19 amino acids. The CDR3 region has the DNA TGTACCAGCAGTTTGAGACCTTCGGCTAGCGGGGAATTCTACAATGAGCAGTTCTTC. Protein sequence: CTSSLRPSASGEFYNEQFF.

Ten or more counts support this clonotype. The J gene is TRBJ1-6, the V gene TRBV5-1; 11 positions agree with TRBD1. Trimming cost V 4 bases and J 11 bases; bases outside gene matches: 2. Germline V gives CDR1 SGHRS, CDR2 YFSETQ. CDR3 length: 13 amino acids. CDR3: CASSRTGGTPLHF. Written as DNA, the CDR3 is TGCGCCAGCAGCCGGACAGGGGGCACACCCCTCCACTTT.

This clonotype was detected many times. J is TRBJ2-7 and V is TRBV7-2; D not resolved. CDR1 and CDR2 (germline): SGHTA, FQGNSA. V lost 5 bases and J 2 bases, leaving 13 bases between the germline ends. This CDR3 is 14 amino acids long. This chain's CDR3 is CASSPSRITYEQYF. Written as DNA, the CDR3 is TGTGCCAGCAGCCCTTCTCGGATTACCTACGAGCAGTACTTC.

The V gene is TRBV12-3 or TRBV12-4, the J gene TRBJ2-1; possible D gene TRBD2, 6 bases. The V end lost 6 bases, the J end lost 10 bases, and 16 bases lay between the germline ends. CDR3 length equals 13 residues. CDR3 nucleotide sequence: TGTGCCAGCAGCCACCGGGAGCCTCCCGAGCAGTTCTTC. It codes for CASSHREPPEQFF.

At least ten counts were recorded for this clonotype. J is TRBJ2-7 and V is TRBV28; D not certain. Deletions cut 6 bases from V and 7 bases from J, with 13 bases between. Germline values: CDR1 MDHEN, CDR2 SYDVKM. The CDR3 extends over 12 amino acids. The CDR3 DNA reads TGTGCCAGCAGAGGAACTGTTGGGGAGCAGTACTTC. This codes for CASRGTVGEQYF.

This chain connects TRBV3-1 to TRBJ2-3; TRBD2 agrees at 11 bases. CDR3 length: 19 residues. Germline assignment: CDR1 LGHDT and CDR2 YNNKEL (reference sequence). V shed 4 bases and J 2 bases; nucleotides not matched to a gene: 14. The DNA for the CDR3 is TGTGCCAGCAGCCCAACGGGGCTAGCGGGAGGCTATACCACAGATACGCAGTATTTT. Residues: CASSPTGLAGGYTTDTQYF.